This entry is about one TCR beta chain. The source of the sample is a study of CD8 T cells in Susac syndrome. Random hexamers primed reverse transcription of about 0.45 to 1 ug RNA. In TCRdb, the immunoSEQ multiplex PCR reads were re-called with MiXCR into one record per CDR3 protein. The table lists 130,000 or so distinct CDR3 sequences, roughly 95% of them singletons. The sequence came from a human donor with multiple sclerosis. Sequencing input: CD4+ T cells from PBMCs.

The CDR3 coding sequence is TGTGCCAGCAGCTTCCTAGCAGACGAGCAGTACTTC. Translated, it gives CASSFLADEQYF. The rearrangement links TRBV9 to TRBJ2-7; possibly TRBD2 for D (5 bases). V gave up 4 bases and J gave up 5 bases, with 10 bases separating them. The CDR3 sequence is 12 residues long. Germline lookup yields CDR1 SGDLS and CDR2 YYNGEE.